A single sample gave rise to the 17 T cell receptor beta chains below, sequenced in a study of memory CD4+ T cells and cytomegalovirus serostatus. Single viable CD3+CD4+CD8-CD45RO+ cells were sorted as the memory CD4+ T cells. Libraries were prepared by immunoSEQ multiplex PCR; TCRdb keeps only in-frame clonotypes and omits some of them. The data contain about 57,000 clones, 65% to 80% of them seen just once; the ten biggest clones take up 0.75% to 0.85%. The specimen sequenced was memory CD4+ T cells from blood. The receptors originated from an adult in good health and CMV-seronegative.

The chain has TRBV12-5 and TRBJ2-3, with D perhaps matching TRBD1 (6 bases). This CDR3 has 14 amino acids. V was cut by 6 bases and J by 3 bases, with 13 bases left in between. Per germline, CDR1 LGHNT and CDR2 FRNRAP. The CDR3 bases are TGTGCTAGTGGCCCAGGGGACGGGACAGATACGCAGTATTTT. Translating it yields CASGPGDGTDTQYF.

V gene TRBV28 combines with J gene TRBJ2-1; 9 positions agree with TRBD2. The CDR3 sequence is 16 residues long. V shed 1 base, J shed 5 bases, and the junction held 6 bases outside the gene matches. Germline CDR1 MDHEN, CDR2 SYDVKM. DNA of the CDR3: TGTGCCAGCAGTTTATTGGGGCTAGCGGGAAACAATGAGCAGTTCTTC. Encoded protein: CASSLLGLAGNNEQFF.

This sequence joins TRBV9 and TRBJ2-5; 7 bases map to TRBD1. Losses at the gene ends were 1 base for V and 12 bases for J; bases not matched to a gene: 12. Germline-derived CDR1 and CDR2 are SGDLS and YYNGEE. The CDR3 sequence is 14 residues long. In DNA, the CDR3 is TGTGCCAGCAGCGTATCCCCCTCCCCCGGGACAGAGTACTTC. Translation gives CASSVSPSPGTEYF.

This clone has just a few counts. The chain uses TRBV9 and TRBJ2-7; TRBD2 matches 9 bases. Germline V gene sequence: CDR1 SGDLS, CDR2 YYNGEE. This CDR3 region has 16 residues. Germline trimming cut 2 bases from V and 6 bases from J; bases unmatched to any gene: 12. The CDR3 sequence is CASSVSSGTGHSEQYF. CDR3 bases: TGTGCCAGCAGCGTGTCTAGCGGGACGGGGCACTCCGAGCAGTACTTC.

This clone was observed a single time. The J gene is TRBJ2-1, the V gene TRBV14; D is unclear. Germline CDR1 is SGHDN and CDR2 is FVKESK. V was clipped by 1 base and J by 15 bases, with 19 bases between them. The CDR3 runs to 14 residues. CDR3 DNA: TGTGCCAGCAGCCAAGGGTTGACAACGCCTCTACGGTTCTTC. Residues: CASSQGLTTPLRFF.

The chain is built from TRBV2 and TRBJ1-2; D is unclear. Germline values: CDR1 SNHLY, CDR2 FYNNEI. The ends were cut back, 8 bases at V and 0 bases at J, with 10 bases in the middle. This CDR3 region has 13 residues. CDR3 protein: CASSREANYGYTF. CDR3 nucleotide sequence: TGTGCCAGCTCTAGGGAAGCTAACTATGGCTACACCTTC.

The genes are TRBV27 and TRBJ1-4; D is unclear. This CDR3 is built from 14 residues. The germline gives CDR1 MNHEY, CDR2 SMNVEV (reference sequence). V lost 7 bases to trimming and J lost 3 bases, with 12 bases between them. The CDR3 bases are TGTGCCAGCAAAGGAGGCAGCGCTAATGAAAAACTGTTTTTT. This encodes CASKGGSANEKLFF.

The chain links TRBV19 to TRBJ1-6, with 8 nucleotides matching TRBD1. The length of the CDR3 is 15 residues. Germline assignment: CDR1 LNHDA and CDR2 SQIVND (reference sequence). The ends lost 1 base at V and 10 bases at J; junction bases unmatched: 6. CDR3 sequence reads: CASSIGQGRGSPLHF. The CDR3 DNA sequence: TGTGCCAGTAGTATAGGACAGGGGAGAGGATCACCCCTCCACTTT.

This clone was counted between two and nine times. The rearrangement uses TRBV12-5 and TRBJ2-3; D unresolved. CDR3 length equals 14 residues. CDR1 is LGHNT and CDR2 is FRNRAP in the germline V gene. Trimming took 4 bases from V and 1 from J, leaving 9 bases between them. For the CDR3, the DNA is TGTGCTAGTGGTTCCGTCGCCGGCACAGATACGCAGTATTTT. Translating it yields CASGSVAGTDTQYF.

The rearrangement joins TRBV28 to TRBJ1-2, with D uncertain. This CDR3 has 13 residues. V dropped 3 bases and J dropped 4 bases, with 9 bases sitting between them. The germline V gene has CDR1 MDHEN and CDR2 SYDVKM. CDR3 loop: CASSLPGAYGYTF. The CDR3 bases are TGTGCCAGCAGTTTGCCGGGAGCCTATGGCTACACCTTC.

The chain couples TRBV6-1 to TRBJ2-2; 7 positions match TRBD1. Losses at the gene ends were 10 bases for V and 4 bases for J; bases not matched to a gene: 9. From germline, CDR1 is MNHNS and CDR2 SASEGT. There are 14 residues in the CDR3. CDR3 region: CAIKRDRSTGELFF. In nucleotides, the CDR3 is TGTGCCATCAAAAGGGACAGATCCACCGGGGAGCTGTTTTTT.

J is TRBJ1-5 and V is TRBV28; tentatively, D is TRBD1 (6 bases). Germline loops: CDR1 MDHEN, CDR2 SYDVKM. Trimming shortened V by 5 bases and J by 2 bases, and 13 bases separated the two germline ends. The CDR3 is 15 residues long. The CDR3 region is CASSPLGGGNQPQHF. DNA for the CDR3: TGTGCCAGCAGTCCACTGGGGGGCGGCAATCAGCCCCAGCATTTT. The full variable domain, rest sourced from reference TRBV28 and TRBJ1-5, is DVKVTQSSRYLVKRTGEKVFLECVQDMDHENMFWYRQDPGLGLRLIYFSYDVKMKEKGDIPEGYSVSREKKERFSLILESASTNQTSMYLCASSPLGGGNQPQHFGDGTRLSIL.

The V and J genes are TRBV5-4 and TRBJ2-2, with 13 bases that match TRBD2. The CDR3 totals 18 residues. CDR1 is SGHNT, CDR2 YYREEE, per germline (reference sequence). V shed 0 bases, J shed 4 bases, and the junction held 6 bases outside the gene matches. CDR3 amino acids: CASSLARTSGSSTGELFF. In nucleotides, the CDR3 is TGTGCCAGCAGCTTGGCAAGGACTAGCGGGAGCAGCACCGGGGAGCTGTTTTTT.

The V and J genes are TRBV5-6 and TRBJ2-7; 8 nucleotides line up with TRBD1. CDR1 is SGHDT and CDR2 is YYEEEE in the germline V gene. V dropped 6 bases and J dropped 1; count of bases not matched to a gene: 3. This CDR3 spans 13 amino acids. The CDR3, as DNA: TGTGCCAGCACCAGACAGGGGTCCTACGAGCAGTACTTC. Protein product: CASTRQGSYEQYF. The full variable domain, completed using reference TRBV5-6 and TRBJ2-7, is DAGVTQSPTHLIKTRGQQVTLRCSPKSGHDTVSWYQQALGQGPQFIFQYYEEEERQRGNFPDRFSGHQFPNYSSELNVNALLLGDSALYLCASTRQGSYEQYFGPGTRLTVT.

The chain is built from TRBV2 and TRBJ1-2, with a possible D match to TRBD1 (6 bases). V lost 7 bases to trimming and J lost 2 bases, with 8 bases between them. The CDR3 extends over 12 amino acids. The germline gives CDR1 SNHLY, CDR2 FYNNEI. CDR3 residues: CASTGTNYGYTF. DNA for the CDR3: TGTGCCAGCACCGGGACAAACTATGGCTACACCTTC.

The rearrangement links TRBV10-1 to TRBJ1-2, with TRBD1 matching 10 bases. J lost 7 bases, V lost 6 bases, and 5 bases had no gene match. The CDR3 length is 13 residues. The germline V gene has CDR1 WNHNN and CDR2 SYGVQD (reference sequence). This CDR3 is CASSGTGDGGYTF. The CDR3 DNA is TGCGCCAGCAGCGGGACAGGGGACGGTGGCTACACCTTC.

In this sample, this clone turned up a few times. The chain joins TRBV7-8 to TRBJ1-1; D gene unclear. The germline gives CDR1 SGHVS, CDR2 FQNEAQ. This CDR3 is built from 15 residues. The V end lost 2 bases, the J end lost 5 bases, and 15 bases lay between the germline ends. The CDR3 protein is CASSLPGSKGTEAFF. CDR3 sequence (DNA): TGTGCCAGCAGCTTACCGGGCTCAAAGGGTACTGAAGCTTTCTTT.